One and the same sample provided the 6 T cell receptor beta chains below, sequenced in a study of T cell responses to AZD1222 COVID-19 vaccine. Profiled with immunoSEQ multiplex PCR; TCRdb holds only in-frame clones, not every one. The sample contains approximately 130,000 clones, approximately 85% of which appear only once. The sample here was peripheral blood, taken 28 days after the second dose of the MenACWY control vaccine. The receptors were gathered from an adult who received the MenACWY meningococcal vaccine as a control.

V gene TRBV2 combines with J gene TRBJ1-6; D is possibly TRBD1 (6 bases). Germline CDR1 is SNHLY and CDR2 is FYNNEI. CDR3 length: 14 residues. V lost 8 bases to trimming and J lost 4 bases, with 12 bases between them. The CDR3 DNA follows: TGTGCCAGCTCCCGACAGGATTATAATTCACCCCTCCACTTT. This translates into CASSRQDYNSPLHF.

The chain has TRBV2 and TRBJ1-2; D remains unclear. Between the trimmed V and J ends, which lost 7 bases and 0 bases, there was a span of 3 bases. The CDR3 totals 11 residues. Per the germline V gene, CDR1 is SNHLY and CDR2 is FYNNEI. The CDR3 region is CASTTNYGYTF. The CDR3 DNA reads TGTGCCAGCACAACTAACTATGGCTACACCTTC.

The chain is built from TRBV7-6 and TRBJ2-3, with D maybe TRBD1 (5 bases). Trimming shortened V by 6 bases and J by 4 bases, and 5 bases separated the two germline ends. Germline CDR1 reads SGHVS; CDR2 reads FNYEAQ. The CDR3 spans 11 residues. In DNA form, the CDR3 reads TGTGCCAGCAGAGGGGCAGATACGCAGTATTTT. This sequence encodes CASRGADTQYF.

CDR3 amino acids: CASSHRLAEEYQETQYF. CDR3 DNA sequence: TGTGCCAGCAGCCACCGACTAGCGGAGGAGTACCAAGAGACCCAGTACTTC. This rearrangement joins TRBV3-1 (or the pseudogene TRBV3-2) to TRBJ2-5, with TRBD2 matching 9 bases. This CDR3 contains 17 residues. Germline V CDR1 and CDR2: LGHDT, YNNKEL (reference sequence). The junction had 8 bases not matched to a gene; V was cut back by 3 bases and J by 0 bases.

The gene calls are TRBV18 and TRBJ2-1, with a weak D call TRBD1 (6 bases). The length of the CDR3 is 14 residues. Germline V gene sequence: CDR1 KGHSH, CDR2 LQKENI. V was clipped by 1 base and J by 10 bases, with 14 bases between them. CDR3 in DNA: TGTGCCAGCTCACCACTTTCCAGGGACACGGAGCAGTTCTTC. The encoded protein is CASSPLSRDTEQFF. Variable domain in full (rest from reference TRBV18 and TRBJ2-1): NAGVMQNPRHLVRRRGQEARLRCSPMKGHSHVYWYRQLPEEGLKFMVYLQKENIIDESGMPKERFSAEFPKEGPSILRIQQVVRGDSAAYFCASSPLSRDTEQFFGPGTRLTVL.

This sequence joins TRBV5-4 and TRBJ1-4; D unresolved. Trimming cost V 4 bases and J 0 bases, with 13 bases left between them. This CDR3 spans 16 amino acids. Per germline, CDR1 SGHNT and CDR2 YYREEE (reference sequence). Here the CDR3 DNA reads TGTGCCAGCAGCCCCGGTCCCCTAGCAACTAATGAAAAACTGTTTTTT. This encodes CASSPGPLATNEKLFF.